This T cell receptor beta chain was found in a study of blood T cell repertoires in COVID-19. Study-level background: The United States, Italy and Spain were the sources of the acute and convalescent COVID-19 samples.

Germline V gene sequence: CDR1 SGHNT, CDR2 YYREEE (reference sequence). V lost 2 bases and J lost 10; bases outside the gene matches: 11. The CDR3 has 14 amino acids. Measured with immunoSEQ multiplex PCR; TCRdb has only the in-frame clones, and not every one. The profile shows around 290,000 clones, roughly 87% of them singletons. The chain uses TRBV5-4 and TRBJ1-1, with 7 bases aligning to TRBD1. This TCR was sampled from a woman younger than 45 who had recovered from COVID-19. The specimen was PBMCs or T cells enriched from blood (not recorded which). The CDR3 spells CASSLPGEGARAFF. The CDR3 DNA reads TGTGCCAGCAGCTTACCAGGAGAGGGGGCAAGAGCTTTCTTT.